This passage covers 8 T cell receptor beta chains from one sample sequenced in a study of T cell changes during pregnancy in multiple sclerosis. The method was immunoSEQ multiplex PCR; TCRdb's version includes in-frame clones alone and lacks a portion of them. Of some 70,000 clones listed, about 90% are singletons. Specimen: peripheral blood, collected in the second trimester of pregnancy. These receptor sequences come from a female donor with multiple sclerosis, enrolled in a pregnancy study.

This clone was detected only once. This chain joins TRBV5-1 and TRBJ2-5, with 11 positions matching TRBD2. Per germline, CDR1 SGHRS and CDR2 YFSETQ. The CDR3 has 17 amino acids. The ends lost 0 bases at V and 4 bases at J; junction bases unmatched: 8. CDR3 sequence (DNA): TGCGCCAGCAGCTTGGGACTAGCGGGGCCCGTAGGAGAGACCCAGTACTTC. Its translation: CASSLGLAGPVGETQYF.

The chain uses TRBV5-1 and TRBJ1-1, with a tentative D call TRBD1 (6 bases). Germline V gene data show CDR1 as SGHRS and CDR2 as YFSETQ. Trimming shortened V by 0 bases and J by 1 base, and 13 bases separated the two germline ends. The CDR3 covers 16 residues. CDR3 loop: CASSLVAQGSNTEAFF. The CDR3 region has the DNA TGCGCCAGCAGCTTGGTGGCACAGGGTTCGAACACTGAAGCTTTCTTT.

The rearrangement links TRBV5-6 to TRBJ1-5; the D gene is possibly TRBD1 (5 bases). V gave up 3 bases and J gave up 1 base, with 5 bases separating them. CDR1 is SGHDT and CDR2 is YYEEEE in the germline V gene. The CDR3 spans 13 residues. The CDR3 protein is CASSWGSNQPQHF. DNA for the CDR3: TGTGCCAGCAGCTGGGGCAGCAATCAGCCCCAGCATTTT.

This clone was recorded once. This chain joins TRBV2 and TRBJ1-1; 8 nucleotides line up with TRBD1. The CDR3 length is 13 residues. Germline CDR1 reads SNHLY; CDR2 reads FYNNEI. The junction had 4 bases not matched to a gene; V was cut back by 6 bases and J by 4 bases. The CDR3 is CASRGDRGTEAFF. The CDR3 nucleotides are TGTGCCAGCAGAGGTGACAGGGGCACTGAAGCTTTCTTT.

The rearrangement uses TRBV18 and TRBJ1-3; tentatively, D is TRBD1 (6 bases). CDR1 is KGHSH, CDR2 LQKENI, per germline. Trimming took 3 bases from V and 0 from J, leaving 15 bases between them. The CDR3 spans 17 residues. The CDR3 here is CASSPLRQVDSGNTIYF. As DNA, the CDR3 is TGTGCCAGCTCACCCCTCCGACAGGTCGACTCTGGAAACACCATATATTTT. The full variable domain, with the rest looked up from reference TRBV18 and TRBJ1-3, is NAGVMQNPRHLVRRRGQEARLRCSPMKGHSHVYWYRQLPEEGLKFMVYLQKENIIDESGMPKERFSAEFPKEGPSILRIQQVVRGDSAAYFCASSPLRQVDSGNTIYFGEGSWLTVV.

The CDR3 sequence: CAISVPGQGYGYTF. DNA for the CDR3: TGTGCCATCAGTGTACCGGGACAGGGCTATGGCTACACCTTC. The genes are TRBV10-3 and TRBJ1-2, with 9 positions matching TRBD1. V trimming: 4 bases; J trimming: 4 bases; junction bases outside the gene matches: 4. Per germline, CDR1 ENHRY and CDR2 SYGVKD. The CDR3 contains 14 residues.

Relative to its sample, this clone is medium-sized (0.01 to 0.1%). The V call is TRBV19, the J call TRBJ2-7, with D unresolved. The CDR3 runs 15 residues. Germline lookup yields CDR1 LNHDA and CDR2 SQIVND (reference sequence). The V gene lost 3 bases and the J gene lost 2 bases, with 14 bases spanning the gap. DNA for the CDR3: TGTGCCAGTAGTATGATTGACGGCGAGGCCTACGAGCAGTACTTC. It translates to CASSMIDGEAYEQYF.

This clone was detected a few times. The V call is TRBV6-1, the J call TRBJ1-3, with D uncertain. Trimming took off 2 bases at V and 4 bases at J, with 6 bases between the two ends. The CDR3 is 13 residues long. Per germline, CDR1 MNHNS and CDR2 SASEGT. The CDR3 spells CASSEREGNTIYF. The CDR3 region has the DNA TGTGCCAGCAGTGAACGAGAAGGAAACACCATATATTTT.